This TCR beta chain was found in a study of blood T cell repertoires in COVID-19. About the research overall: T cells, B-cell-depleted T cells, or PBMCs provided the cDNA or gDNA that served as material.

As originally analysed: Cell counts per sample came from amplifying reference gene primers. Libraries were prepared by immunoSEQ multiplex PCR; TCRdb keeps only in-frame clonotypes and omits some of them. The V and J calls and clone size were taken over from that table, and D and trimming were inferred from the DNA. The sample includes fewer than 300,000 clones, approximately 82% of them seen just once. The CDR3 is made up of 15 amino acids. CDR1 is SGHRS and CDR2 is YFSETQ in the germline V gene. After removal of 3 bases from V and 7 bases from J, the junction contained 9 bases not matched to a gene.

This sequence was found in a woman under 30 with acute or convalescent COVID-19. The source material was peripheral blood. The gene calls are TRBV5-1 and TRBJ2-1; 8 bases match TRBD2. The CDR3 loop is CASSWSGSVNNEQFF. The CDR3 DNA follows: TGCGCCAGCAGCTGGAGCGGGAGTGTGAATAATGAGCAGTTCTTC.